This T cell receptor beta chain was identified in a study of T cell responses to AZD1222 COVID-19 vaccine. Across the study: It was second doses at about 4 or about 12 weeks that were pooled.

Produced via immunoSEQ multiplex PCR; TCRdb's table is partial and in-frame only. The repertoire holds approximately 73,000 clones, 70% to 85% seen once, with roughly 3.1% in the top ten. The sample holds a few counts of this clone. Its antigen remains unknown. Findings and limits, study-wide: Repertoires were sampled only after the peak T cell response. Within unmutated variant regions lay the reported targets of nearly half of spike-specific TCRs.

Losses at the gene ends were 3 bases for V and 5 bases for J; bases not matched to a gene: 1. This CDR3 spans 15 amino acids. Germline V lookup: CDR1 SGHTA, CDR2 FQGNSA. The sequence was collected from an adult in good health. Sequencing used peripheral blood, obtained on day 0 of AZD1222 vaccination. The rearrangement links TRBV7-2 to TRBJ2-1, with 13 bases lining up with TRBD2. This CDR3 is CASSFTSGRDNEQFF. The CDR3 nucleotides read TGTGCCAGCAGCTTCACTAGCGGGAGGGACAATGAGCAGTTCTTC.